These T cell receptor beta chains were read from a single sample in a study of control samples from healthy donors and cancer patients. Generated by immunoSEQ multiplex PCR, the TCRdb table keeps only in-frame clones and is missing some. The table has about 190,000 clones, over 80% seen once; the top ten hold approximately 1.8%. The sequencing input was blood. The receptors stem from a young man in good health. Each CDR3 is given with its conserved first and last residue. Each record gives: J gene, clone size, D gene, V gene, CDR3 DNA, CDR3 protein. The D gene is left open where the match is weak. The size entry is marked missing in some rows and otherwise reads once, few, many or a size class.

TRBJ2-6 NA NA TRBV6-1 TGTGCCAGCAGTGAAGGAAAGTTTTCTGGGGCCAACGTCCTGACTTTC CASSEGKFSGANVLTF
TRBJ1-1 NA TRBD1 TRBV6-5 TGTGCCAGCAGTTACACTACGGGGACAGCTAACACTGAAGCTTTCTTT CASSYTTGTANTEAFF
TRBJ1-2 NA NA TRBV7-3 TGTGCCAGCAGCCCCACAGCTAACTATGGCTACACCTTC CASSPTANYGYTF
TRBJ1-1 NA NA TRBV5-1 TGCGCCAGCAGCTTAACCGCAGGGGAGAACACTGAAGCTTTCTTT CASSLTAGENTEAFF
TRBJ2-7 NA NA TRBV6-1 TGTGCCAGCAGTGAAAGTAGGGGCGGCTACGAGCAGTACTTC CASSESRGGYEQYF
TRBJ2-7 NA NA TRBV7-9 TGTGCCAGCAGCCGCGAACAATCCTACGAGCAGTACTTC CASSREQSYEQYF
TRBJ1-1 NA NA TRBV20-1 TGCAGTGCCTTACAGGACACTGAAGCTTTCTTT CSALQDTEAFF
TRBJ1-1 NA NA TRBV6-5 TGTGCCAGCAGCCCGGGACCGGGTGGTGAAGCTTTCTTT CASSPGPGGEAFF
TRBJ2-7 once TRBD1 TRBV5-6 TGTGCCAGCAGCACCACAGGGGTCTCCTACGAGCAGTACTTC CASSTTGVSYEQYF
TRBJ2-1 NA TRBD2 TRBV9 TGTGCCAGCAGCACTAGCGGGGGTGGTGAGCAGTTCTTC CASSTSGGGEQFF
TRBJ2-2 NA TRBD2 TRBV7-8 TGTGCCAGCAGCGCCCTAGGGACTAGCGGAGACACCGGGGAGCTGTTTTTT CASSALGTSGDTGELFF
TRBJ2-1 NA TRBD2 TRBV7-3 TGTGCCAGCAGCTTAGGCGGGGGGGCCTACAATGAGCAGTTCTTC CASSLGGGAYNEQFF
TRBJ2-3 once TRBD1 TRBV27 TGTGCCAGCAGTTTATGGGACAGTATCACAGATACGCAGTATTTT CASSLWDSITDTQYF